The clone carrying this T cell receptor (beta chain) was seen more than once but under ten times. These data belong to a study of CD8 T cells in ankylosing spondylitis. A single record per CDR3 protein comes from TCRdb applying MiXCR to the 5' RACE reads. The table includes about 240,000 distinct CDR3 sequences, roughly 8.6% detected once. Germline CDR1 is MNHNS and CDR2 is SASEGT. J was trimmed by 6 bases and V by 8 bases; bases with no gene match: 8. The CDR3 spans 14 residues. The sequenced sample consisted of blood, either unsorted or a sorted T cell fraction (not recorded which). This receptor was taken from a male donor with ankylosing spondylitis or in good health (not recorded which). The chain has TRBV6-1 and TRBJ2-1, with TRBD2 identical over 9 bases. CDR3 region: CASFSGRGGNEQFF. As DNA, the CDR3 is TGTGCCAGCTTCTCTGGGCGGGGGGGCAATGAGCAGTTCTTC.